The T cell receptor (beta chain) under discussion was sequenced for a study of metastatic and nonmetastatic thyroid tumors. In germline, CDR1 is SNHLY, CDR2 FYNNEI. Trimming removed 6 bases from V and 2 bases from J; junction bases left unmatched: 4. The CDR3 is 14 residues long. Per the original methods: Clinicopathological groups supplied CDR3 differences that were used to build a distant-metastasis classifier for papillary thyroid cancer. TCRdb used MiXCR to call clones anew from the PCR reads. TCRdb's processing, not the authors', yielded these V and J calls. The sample contains about 15,000 clones, approximately 19% of which appear only once. All patients were untreated before thyroid surgery. This clone came up many times. The antigen is unknown. Findings and caveats of the study: Malignant thyroid tumors reportedly had TCR beta diversity that was significantly higher than in benign nodules, in blood and tumor.

The receptor was isolated from a female donor with papillary thyroid cancer or a benign thyroid nodule (not recorded which). Some clones in this sample may be carry-over from other donors' samples. What was sequenced was blood. The chain couples TRBV2 to TRBJ2-5; TRBD1 agrees at 9 bases. The CDR3: CASREDRGQETQYF. The CDR3 DNA reads as TGTGCCAGCAGAGAGGACAGGGGTCAAGAGACCCAGTACTTC.